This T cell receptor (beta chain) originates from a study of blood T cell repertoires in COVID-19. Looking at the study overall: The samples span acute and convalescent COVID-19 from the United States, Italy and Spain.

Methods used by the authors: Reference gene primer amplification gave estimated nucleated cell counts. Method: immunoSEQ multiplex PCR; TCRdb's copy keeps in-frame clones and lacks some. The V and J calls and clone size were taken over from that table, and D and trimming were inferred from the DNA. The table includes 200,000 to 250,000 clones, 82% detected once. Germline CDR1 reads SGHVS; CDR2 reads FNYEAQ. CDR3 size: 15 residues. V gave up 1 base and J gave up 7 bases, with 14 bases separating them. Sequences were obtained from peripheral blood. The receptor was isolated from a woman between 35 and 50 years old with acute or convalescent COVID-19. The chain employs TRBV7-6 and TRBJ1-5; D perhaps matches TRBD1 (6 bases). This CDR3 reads CASSLGTGPIQPQHF. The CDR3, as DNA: TGTGCCAGCAGCTTAGGAACAGGGCCGATCCAGCCCCAGCATTTT. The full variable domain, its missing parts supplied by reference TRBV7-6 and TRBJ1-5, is GAGVSQSPRYKVTKRGQDVALRCDPISGHVSLYWYRQALGQGPEFLTYFNYEAQQDKSGLPNDRFSAERPEGSISTLTIQRTEQRDSAMYRCASSLGTGPIQPQHFGDGTRLSIL.